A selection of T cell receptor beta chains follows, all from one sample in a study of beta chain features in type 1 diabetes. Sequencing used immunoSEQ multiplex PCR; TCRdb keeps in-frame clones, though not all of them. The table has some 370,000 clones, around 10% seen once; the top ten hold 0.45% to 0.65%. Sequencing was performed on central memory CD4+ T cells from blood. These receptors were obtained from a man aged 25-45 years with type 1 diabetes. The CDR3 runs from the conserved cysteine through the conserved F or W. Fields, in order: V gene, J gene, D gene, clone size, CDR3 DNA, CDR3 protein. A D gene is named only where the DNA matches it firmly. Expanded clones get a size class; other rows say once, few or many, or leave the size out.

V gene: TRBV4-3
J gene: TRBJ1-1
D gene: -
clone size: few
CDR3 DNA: TGCGCCAGCAGCCATTCGACGGGTACTGAAGCTTTCTTT
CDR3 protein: CASSHSTGTEAFF

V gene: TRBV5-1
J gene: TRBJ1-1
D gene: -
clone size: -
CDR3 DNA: TGCGCCAGCAGCTTAGGGGTTCGGGCTGAAGCTTTCTTT
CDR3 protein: CASSLGVRAEAFF

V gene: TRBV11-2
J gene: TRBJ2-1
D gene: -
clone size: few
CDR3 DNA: TGTGCCAGCAGCTTACCCAACGTGGGCTCGTGGTTCTTC
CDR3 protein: CASSLPNVGSWFF

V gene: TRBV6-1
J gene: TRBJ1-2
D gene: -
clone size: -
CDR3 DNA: TGTGCCAGCAGCAAAGGGGCCGCCTATGGCTACACCTTC
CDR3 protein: CASSKGAAYGYTF

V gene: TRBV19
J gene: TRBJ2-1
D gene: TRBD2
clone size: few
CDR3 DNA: TGTGCCAGTAGGCGGGAGGGCCTATACAATGAGCAGTTCTTC
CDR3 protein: CASRREGLYNEQFF

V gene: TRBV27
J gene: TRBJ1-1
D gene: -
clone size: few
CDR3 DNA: TGTGCCAGCAGTCCCCGGGGAGGGTGGTTTCAGAACACTGAAGCTTTCTTT
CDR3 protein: CASSPRGGWFQNTEAFF

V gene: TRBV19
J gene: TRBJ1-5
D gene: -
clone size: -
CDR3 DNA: TGTGCCAGTAGTATAGATCACCAGGACGCTAGCAATCAGCCCCAGCATTTT
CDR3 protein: CASSIDHQDASNQPQHF

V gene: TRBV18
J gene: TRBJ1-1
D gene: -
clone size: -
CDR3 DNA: TGTGCCAGCTCACGTTCGCAGGGGTTGAACACTGAAGCTTTCTTT
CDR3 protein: CASSRSQGLNTEAFF

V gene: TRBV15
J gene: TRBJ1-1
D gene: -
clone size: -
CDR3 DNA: TGTGCCACCAGCAGAGATCCGGCGAACACTGAAGCTTTCTTT
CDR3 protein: CATSRDPANTEAFF

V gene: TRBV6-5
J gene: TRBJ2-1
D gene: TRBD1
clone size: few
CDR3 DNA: TGTGCCAGCAGCTGGGACAGGTACGCTAACAATGAGCAGTTCTTC
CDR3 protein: CASSWDRYANNEQFF

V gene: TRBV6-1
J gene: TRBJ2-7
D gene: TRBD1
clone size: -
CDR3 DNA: TGTGCCATCAGTCATACAGGGGGCTACGAGCAGTACTTC
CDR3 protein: CAISHTGGYEQYF

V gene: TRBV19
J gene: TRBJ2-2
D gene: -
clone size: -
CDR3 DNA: TGTGCCAGTAGTATGCATGGTAACGAGGGCGGGGAGCTGTTTTTT
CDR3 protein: CASSMHGNEGGELFF

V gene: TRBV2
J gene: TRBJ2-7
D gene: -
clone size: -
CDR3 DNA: TGTGCCAGCAGTGAAGATGGGGCAGCCGTTATCAACGAGCAGTACTTC
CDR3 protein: CASSEDGAAVINEQYF

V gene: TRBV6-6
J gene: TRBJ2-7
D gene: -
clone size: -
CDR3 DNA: TGTGCCAGCGCCCCCGACGTCCGCTACGAGCAGTACTTC
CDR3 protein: CASAPDVRYEQYF

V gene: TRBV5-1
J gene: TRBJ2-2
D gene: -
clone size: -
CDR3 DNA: TGCGCCAGCAGCTTGATACAGACCGGGGAGCTGTTTTTT
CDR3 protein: CASSLIQTGELFF

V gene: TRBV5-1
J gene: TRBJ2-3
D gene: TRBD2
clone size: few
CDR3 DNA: TGCGCCAGCAGCTTGGAGGGGACTAGCGGGAGGGCCGCAGATACGCAGTATTTT
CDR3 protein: CASSLEGTSGRAADTQYF

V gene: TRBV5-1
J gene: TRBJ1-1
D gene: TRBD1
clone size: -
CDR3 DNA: TGCGCCAGCAGCTTAATGGGACAGGGGGCCACTGAAGCTTTCTTT
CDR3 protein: CASSLMGQGATEAFF

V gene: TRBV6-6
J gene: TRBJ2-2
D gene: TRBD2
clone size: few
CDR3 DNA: TGTGCCAGCTTTCTAGCGGAGAACACCGGGGAGCTGTTTTTT
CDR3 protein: CASFLAENTGELFF

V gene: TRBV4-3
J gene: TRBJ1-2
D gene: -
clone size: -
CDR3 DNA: TGCGCCAGCAGCCAAGAAGCCCTGGGGGGCAACTATGGCTACACCTTC
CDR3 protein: CASSQEALGGNYGYTF

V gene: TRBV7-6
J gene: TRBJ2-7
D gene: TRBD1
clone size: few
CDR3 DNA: TGTGCCAGCAGCTTAATGGGGACAGGGGTTGTGGGCGAGCAGTACTTC
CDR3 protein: CASSLMGTGVVGEQYF

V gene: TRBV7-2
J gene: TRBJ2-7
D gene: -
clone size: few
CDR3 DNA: TGTGCCAGCAGCCTAGGTGGGCAGCCCTACGAGCAGTACTTC
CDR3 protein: CASSLGGQPYEQYF

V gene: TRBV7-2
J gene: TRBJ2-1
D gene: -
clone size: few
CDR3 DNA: TGTGCCAGCAGCTTTCAGGGCGGCAATGAGCAGTTCTTC
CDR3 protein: CASSFQGGNEQFF

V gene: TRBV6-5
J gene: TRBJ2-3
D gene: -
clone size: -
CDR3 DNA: TGTGCCAGCAGTTACCGAGGGGAAGGAGATACGCAGTATTTT
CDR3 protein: CASSYRGEGDTQYF

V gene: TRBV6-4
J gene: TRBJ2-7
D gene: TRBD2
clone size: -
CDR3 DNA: TGTGCCAGCAGTCCCGGGACTAGCGGTTCCTACGAGCAGTACTTC
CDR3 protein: CASSPGTSGSYEQYF

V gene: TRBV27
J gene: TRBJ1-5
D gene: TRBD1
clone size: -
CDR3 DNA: TGTGCCAGCAGTTCCTTAGGACAGGGCAATCAGCCCCAGCATTTT
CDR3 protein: CASSSLGQGNQPQHF

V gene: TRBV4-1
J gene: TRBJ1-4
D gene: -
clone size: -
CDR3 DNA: TGCGCCAGCAGCCAAGGGACGGCGTCCCTTAATGAAAAACTGTTTTTT
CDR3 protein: CASSQGTASLNEKLFF

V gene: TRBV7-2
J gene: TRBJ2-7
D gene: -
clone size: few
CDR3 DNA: TGTGCCAGCAGCTTAGGAACTAGCCGAGAGCAGTACTTC
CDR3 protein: CASSLGTSREQYF

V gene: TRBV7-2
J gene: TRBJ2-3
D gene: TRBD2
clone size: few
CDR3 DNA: TGTGCCAGCAGCTTATGGGGTAGCGGGAGGGAGGGCACAGATACGCAGTATTTT
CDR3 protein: CASSLWGSGREGTDTQYF

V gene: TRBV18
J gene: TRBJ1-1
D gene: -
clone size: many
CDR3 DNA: TGTGCCAGCTCACCACCCGTGACGGGAAACACTGAAGCTTTCTTT
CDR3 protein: CASSPPVTGNTEAFF

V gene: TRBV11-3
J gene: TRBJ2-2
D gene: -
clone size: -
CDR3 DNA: TGTGCCAGCAGCTTGGGACTTTCCGGGGAGCTGTTTTTT
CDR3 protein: CASSLGLSGELFF

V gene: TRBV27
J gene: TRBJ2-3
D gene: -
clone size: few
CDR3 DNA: TGTGCCAGCAGCTCCACTAGCACAGATACGCAGTATTTT
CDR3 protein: CASSSTSTDTQYF

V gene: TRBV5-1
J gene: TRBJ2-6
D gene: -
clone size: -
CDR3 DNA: TGCGCCAGCACCGACCGAAGCTCTGGGGCCAACGTCCTGACTTTC
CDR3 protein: CASTDRSSGANVLTF

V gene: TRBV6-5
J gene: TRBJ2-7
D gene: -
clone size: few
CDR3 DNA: TGTGCCAGCAGTTACTCGAGGGAGGCCTACGAGCAGTACTTC
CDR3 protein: CASSYSREAYEQYF

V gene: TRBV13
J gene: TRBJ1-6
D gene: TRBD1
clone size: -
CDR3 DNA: TGTGCCAGCAGCCCCGACAGGGCTAATTCACCCCTCCACTTT
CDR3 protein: CASSPDRANSPLHF

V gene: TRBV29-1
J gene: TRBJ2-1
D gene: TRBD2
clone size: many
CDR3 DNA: TGCAGCGTCGCCTCTTTTAGCGGGAGATCCTACAATGAGCAGTTCTTC
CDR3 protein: CSVASFSGRSYNEQFF

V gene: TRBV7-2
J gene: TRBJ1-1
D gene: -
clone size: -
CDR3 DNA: TGTGCCAGCAGCCAAAACAGACTAGGGGCGACGAACACTGAAGCTTTCTTT
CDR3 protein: CASSQNRLGATNTEAFF

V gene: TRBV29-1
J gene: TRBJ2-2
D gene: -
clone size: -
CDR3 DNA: TGCAGCGTTGAACGGCATAGTGGGGGGGAGCTGTTTTTT
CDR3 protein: CSVERHSGGELFF

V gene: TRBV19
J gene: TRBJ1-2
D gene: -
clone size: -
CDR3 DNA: TGTGCCAGTAGCAAACAGGATCTGGGGTATGGCTACACCTTC
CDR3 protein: CASSKQDLGYGYTF

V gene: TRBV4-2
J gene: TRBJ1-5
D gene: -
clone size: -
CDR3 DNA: TGTGCCAGCAGCCCGGACAACAATCAGCCCCAGCATTTT
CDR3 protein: CASSPDNNQPQHF

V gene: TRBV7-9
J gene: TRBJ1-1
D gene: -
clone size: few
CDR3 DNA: TGTGCCAGCAGCTTAGTTGTGGGGGCGGCCACTGAAGCTTTCTTT
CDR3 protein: CASSLVVGAATEAFF

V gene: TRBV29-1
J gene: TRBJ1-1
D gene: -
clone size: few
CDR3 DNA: TGCAGCGTTGAAACGGGCCATTTCACTGAAGCTTTCTTT
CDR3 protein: CSVETGHFTEAFF

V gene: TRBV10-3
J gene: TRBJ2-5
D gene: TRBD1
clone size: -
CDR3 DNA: TGTGCCATCAGTGAGGGGACAGGATCGGAAGAGACCCAGTACTTC
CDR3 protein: CAISEGTGSEETQYF

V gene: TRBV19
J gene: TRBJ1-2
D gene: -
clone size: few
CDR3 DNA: TGTGCCAGTCTGCCCCGAGGGGCTGGAGGGAGCTACACCTTC
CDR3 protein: CASLPRGAGGSYTF

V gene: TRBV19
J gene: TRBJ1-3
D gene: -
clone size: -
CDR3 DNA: TGTGCCAGTAGTCAGCAAATAGCGGGAAACACCATATATTTT
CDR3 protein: CASSQQIAGNTIYF

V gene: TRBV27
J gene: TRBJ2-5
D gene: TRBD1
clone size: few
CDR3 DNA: TGTGCCAGCAGACCTACAACCGGGACAGGGCCGGAGACCCAGTACTTC
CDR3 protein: CASRPTTGTGPETQYF

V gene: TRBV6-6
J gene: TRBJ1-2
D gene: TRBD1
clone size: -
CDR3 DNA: TGTGCCAGCAGGCGACAGGGGGAAAACTATGGCTACACCTTC
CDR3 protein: CASRRQGENYGYTF

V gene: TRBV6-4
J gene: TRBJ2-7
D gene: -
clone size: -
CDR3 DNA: TGTGCCAGCAGTGACCCGGGAGTTGCCTACGAGCAGTACTTC
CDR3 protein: CASSDPGVAYEQYF

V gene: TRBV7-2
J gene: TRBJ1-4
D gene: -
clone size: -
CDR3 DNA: TGTGCCAGCAGCTTACGGGCTGATGAAAAACTGTTTTTT
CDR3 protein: CASSLRADEKLFF

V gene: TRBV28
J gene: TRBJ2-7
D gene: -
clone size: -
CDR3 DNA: TGTGCCAGCAGTTTATGGGGGGTAGACGAGCAGTACTTC
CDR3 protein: CASSLWGVDEQYF

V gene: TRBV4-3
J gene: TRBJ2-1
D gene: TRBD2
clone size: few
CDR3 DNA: TGCGCCAGCAGCCAAGATGTGTCAGGACTAGCGGGAGCGGGGGAGCAGTTCTTC
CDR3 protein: CASSQDVSGLAGAGEQFF

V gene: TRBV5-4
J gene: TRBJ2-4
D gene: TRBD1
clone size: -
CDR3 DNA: TGTGCCAGCAGCTTCCCGGGACAGGGAGAAAACATTCAGTACTTC
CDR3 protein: CASSFPGQGENIQYF

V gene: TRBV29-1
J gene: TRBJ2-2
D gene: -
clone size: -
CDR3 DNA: TGCAGCGTTGGGGCAGGGTTGGCCGGGGAGCTGTTTTTT
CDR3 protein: CSVGAGLAGELFF

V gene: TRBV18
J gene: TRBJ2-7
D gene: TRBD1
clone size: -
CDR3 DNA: TGTGCCAGCTCACCACCGATCGGACAGGGGTTCGACGAGCAGTACTTC
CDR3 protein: CASSPPIGQGFDEQYF

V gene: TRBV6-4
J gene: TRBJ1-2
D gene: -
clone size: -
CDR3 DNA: TGTGCCAGCAGTGACCAAGGGACTTCCTATGGCTACACCTTC
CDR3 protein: CASSDQGTSYGYTF